The 14 T cell receptor beta chains reported below all come from one sample, sequenced in a study of blood T cell repertoires in COVID-19. The table came from immunoSEQ multiplex PCR; TCRdb's copy has only in-frame clones and leaves some out. The profile covers over 100,000 clones, with approximately 90% appearing a single time and 4% to 5.5% taken by the ten largest. The sample comprised peripheral blood. The receptor set was obtained from a woman aged 45-65 years with COVID-19, enrolled during active disease.

The CDR3, as DNA: TGTGCCAGCAGCGGACTAGCGGGGGGGCCCAATGAGCAGTTCTTC. This encodes CASSGLAGGPNEQFF. V gene TRBV7-2 combines with J gene TRBJ2-1; TRBD2 aligns across 15 bases. Looked up from germline, CDR1 is SGHTA and CDR2 is FQGNSA. V dropped 5 bases and J dropped 6; count of bases not matched to a gene: 2. CDR3 length: 15 amino acids.

The chain uses TRBV11-2 and TRBJ2-7, with 7 bases matching TRBD1. Per germline, CDR1 SGHAT and CDR2 FQNNGV. This CDR3 has 15 amino acids. J gave up 2 bases and V 4 bases, and 8 bases lay outside the gene matches. The chain's CDR3 is CASSSLRDRTYEQYF. CDR3 in DNA: TGTGCCAGCAGCTCGCTTCGGGACAGAACCTACGAGCAGTACTTC.

The chain employs TRBV9 and TRBJ2-6, with 8 bases fitting TRBD1. CDR3 length: 18 amino acids. The germline CDR1 and CDR2 sequences are SGDLS and YYNGEE. V lost 3 bases and J lost 0; bases outside the gene matches: 8. CDR3 DNA sequence: TGTGCCAGCAGCGCCCAGGGGACAGGAGACTCTGGGGCCAACGTCCTGACTTTC. This encodes CASSAQGTGDSGANVLTF.

The chain couples TRBV6-7 to TRBJ1-2, with D perhaps matching TRBD1 (5 bases). TRBV6-7 is given ORF status, its function remaining uncertain. The CDR3 sequence is 13 residues long. V lost 7 bases and J lost 7, with 16 bases in between. The CDR3 bases are TGTGCCAGCATGGCTAAACGGGGGTCTGGCTACACCTTC. Protein sequence: CASMAKRGSGYTF.

J is TRBJ2-3 and V is TRBV30; TRBD1 aligns across 9 bases. Germline V gene lookup returns CDR1 GTSNPN and CDR2 SVGIG (reference sequence). Trimming removed 3 bases from V and 2 bases from J; junction bases left unmatched: 6. There are 15 residues in the CDR3. The chain's CDR3 is CAWRGGTGPTDTQYF. CDR3 sequence (DNA): TGTGCCTGGAGAGGAGGGACAGGGCCCACAGATACGCAGTATTTT.

This sequence joins TRBV5-1 and TRBJ1-6, with TRBD1 as a possible D gene (6 bases). V was cut by 4 bases and J by 3 bases, with 14 bases left in between. The CDR3 length is 16 residues. Looked up from germline, CDR1 is SGHRS and CDR2 is YFSETQ. The CDR3: CASSMTGSIYNSPLHF. In nucleotides, the CDR3 is TGCGCCAGCAGCATGACAGGTTCCATCTATAATTCACCCCTCCACTTT.

V gene TRBV29-1 combines with J gene TRBJ2-3; the D is unclear. This CDR3 contains 12 residues. Trimming took 2 bases from V and 6 from J, leaving 9 bases between them. Germline-derived CDR1 and CDR2 are SQVTM and ANQGSEA. The CDR3 region is CSVELSSDTQYF. The CDR3 nucleotides are TGCAGCGTTGAATTATCGAGTGATACGCAGTATTTT.

This clone was found once. The chain combines TRBV4-1 with TRBJ1-4, with D tentatively TRBD1 (6 bases). CDR1 is MGHRA, CDR2 YSYEKL, per germline. Deletions cut 1 base from V and 1 base from J, with 10 bases between. This CDR3 has 16 residues. DNA of the CDR3: TGCGCCAGCAGCCAAGGGGTACAGGGAACTAATGAAAAACTGTTTTTT. Protein sequence: CASSQGVQGTNEKLFF.

This clone has more than one count but fewer than ten. In the same sample, other DNA sequences code for this CDR3. The rearrangement uses TRBV7-2 and TRBJ2-5; TRBD1 agrees at 8 bases. The CDR3 is 14 amino acids. CDR1 is SGHTA and CDR2 is FQGNSA in the germline V gene. With V trimmed by 5 bases and J by 1 base, 3 bases remained unmatched. This CDR3 reads CASSLTGGQETQYF. CDR3 DNA sequence: TGTGCCAGCAGCCTCACAGGGGGCCAAGAGACCCAGTACTTC. The entire variable domain, with the rest obtained from reference TRBV7-2 and TRBJ2-5, is as follows: GAGVSQSPSNKVTEKGKDVELRCDPISGHTALYWYRQSLGQGLEFLIYFQGNSAPDKSGLPSDRFSAERTGGSVSTLTIQRTQQEDSAVYLCASSLTGGQETQYFGPGTRLLVL.

The chain joins TRBV6-4 to TRBJ2-1, with 10 positions matching TRBD2. Looked up from germline, CDR1 is MRHNA and CDR2 is SNTAGT. This CDR3 spans 16 amino acids. V shed 3 bases and J 2 bases; nucleotides not matched to a gene: 4. CDR3 nucleotides: TGTGCCAGCAGTGAAGCACTAGCGGGACCCTACAATGAGCAGTTCTTC. Protein: CASSEALAGPYNEQFF.

The gene calls are TRBV10-1 and TRBJ2-7; 7 bases map to TRBD2. The V gene end was trimmed by 0 bases and the J gene end by 6 bases; junction bases not matched to a gene: 8. There are 15 residues in the CDR3. Per germline, CDR1 WNHNN and CDR2 SYGVQD (reference sequence). CDR3 in amino acids: CASSESGLGSGEQYF. In DNA, the CDR3 is TGCGCCAGCAGTGAGTCAGGACTAGGAAGCGGCGAGCAGTACTTC.

The genes are TRBV5-1 and TRBJ2-5; D possibly corresponds to TRBD2 (5 bases). The CDR3 sequence is 14 residues long. Per the germline V gene, CDR1 is SGHRS and CDR2 is YFSETQ. Deletions cut 0 bases from V and 5 bases from J, with 11 bases between. CDR3 bases: TGCGCCAGCAGCTTGGGGACCCAGCGGGAGACCCAGTACTTC. Its translation: CASSLGTQRETQYF. Using reference TRBV5-1 and TRBJ2-5 for the parts outside the CDR3, the full variable domain is KAGVTQTPRYLIKTRGQQVTLSCSPISGHRSVSWYQQTPGQGLQFLFEYFSETQRNKGNFPGRFSGRQFSNSRSEMNVSTLELGDSALYLCASSLGTQRETQYFGPGTRLLVL.

CDR3 sequence reads: CASSPRQGLNTGELFF. CDR3 bases: TGTGCCAGCAGCCCTCGACAGGGGTTGAACACCGGGGAGCTGTTTTTT. J is TRBJ2-2 and V is TRBV7-3, with 8 bases lining up with TRBD1. V trimming: 5 bases; J trimming: 1 base; junction bases outside the gene matches: 6. The CDR3 extends over 16 amino acids. The V gene's germline CDR1 is SGHTA and CDR2 FQGTGA.

V is TRBV7-6 and J is TRBJ1-3; D is possibly TRBD1 (5 bases). The CDR3 spans 16 residues. V was clipped by 0 bases and J by 0 bases, with 9 bases between them. The germline V gene has CDR1 SGHVS and CDR2 FNYEAQ. The CDR3 sequence is CASSLAGGSSGNTIYF. The CDR3 DNA reads TGTGCCAGCAGCTTAGCCGGGGGAAGCTCTGGAAACACCATATATTTT.